The clone carrying this TCR beta chain was observed a few times. This sample is drawn from a study of T cells in Graves' hyperthyroidism and ophthalmopathy. Exclusion of a patient resulted from uncontrolled infection, other autoimmune disease, pregnancy or lactation. The TCR beta CDR3 regions underwent amplification using RNA transcripts as the source. Using the HTBI primer set, a first-round RT-PCR was run on the TCR CDR3. MiXCR, applied by TCRdb to the multiplex PCR reads, yields one record per CDR3 protein. The repertoire holds more than 300,000 distinct CDR3 sequences, with more than 14% as singletons. The source of this sequence is a woman in her twenties or thirties with Graves' ophthalmopathy. The sequencing input was blood.

The DNA for the CDR3 is TGTGCCAGCAGGACAACCCAACGGGGTTCACCCCTCCACTTT. Its protein product is CASRTTQRGSPLHF. The V and J genes are TRBV28 and TRBJ1-6; D unresolved. The germline CDR1 and CDR2 sequences are MDHEN and SYDVKM. The CDR3 spans 14 residues. With 6 bases removed from V and 9 bases from J, the gap between germline ends came to 15 bases.